A selection of T cell receptor beta chains follows, all from one sample in a study of blood T cell repertoires in COVID-19. Measured with immunoSEQ multiplex PCR; TCRdb has only the in-frame clones, and not every one. This sample carries about 270,000 clones, 81% of them seen once, and the ten largest clones take less than 3%. Material for sequencing was peripheral blood. These receptors were collected from an older woman with active or convalescent COVID-19. Each CDR3 is given with its conserved first and last residue. A D gene is named only where the DNA matches it firmly. The size field is filled for only some rows; it gives once, few, many or a size class.

V	size	J	D	DNA	CDR3
TRBV19	few	TRBJ1-5	.	TGTGCCAGTACCGAATCGGACAGTAGCAATCAGCCCCAGCATTTT	CASTESDSSNQPQHF
TRBV6-5	.	TRBJ1-2	.	TGTGCCAGCAGTTACGTTAGGGGCGATGGCTACACCTTC	CASSYVRGDGYTF
TRBV6-6	many	TRBJ2-6	.	TGTGCCAGCAGTTACTCGAGGTCTGGGGCCAACGTCCTGACTTTC	CASSYSRSGANVLTF
TRBV6-5	.	TRBJ2-7	TRBD2	TGTGCCAGCAGGGGACTAGCGGGGGAAGGCGAGCAGTACTTC	CASRGLAGEGEQYF
TRBV18	.	TRBJ2-3	TRBD2	TGTGCCAGCTCACCTGCGCCTAGCGGGGGGGTCCCAGATACGCAGTATTTT	CASSPAPSGGVPDTQYF
TRBV12-5	.	TRBJ2-7	.	TGTGCTAGTGGTTTGGACCGCGGGGGCGAATCGGGTCGTTGGGGCTACGAGCAGTACTTC	CASGLDRGGESGRWGYEQYF
TRBV5-1	.	TRBJ1-2	.	TGCGCCAGCAGCTTGGCCTGGGAGTCGGATGGCTACACCTTC	CASSLAWESDGYTF
TRBV18	.	TRBJ1-1	TRBD1	TGTGCCAGCTCAACCGGGACAGGGGGCGCGAACACTGAAGCTTTCTTT	CASSTGTGGANTEAFF
TRBV28	.	TRBJ1-2	.	TGTGCCAGCAGTTTAGGGGAGGGGGGTGGCTATGGCTACACCTTC	CASSLGEGGGYGYTF
TRBV4-2	.	TRBJ2-7	TRBD2	TGTGCCAGCAGCCAAGACCTAGCGGGGGTCTACGAGCAGTACTTC	CASSQDLAGVYEQYF
TRBV7-9	.	TRBJ1-1	.	TGTGCCAGCAATAATAGGGGTGTCGGTGAAGCTTTCTTT	CASNNRGVGEAFF
TRBV4-2	.	TRBJ1-1	.	TGTGCCAGCAGCCAAGTGGGGTCCCGCAGGGGGAACACTGAAGCTTTCTTT	CASSQVGSRRGNTEAFF
TRBV5-4	.	TRBJ2-1	TRBD1	TGTGCCAGCACCGTCCCCGGGACAGGGGGTAGCAATGAGCAGTTCTTC	CASTVPGTGGSNEQFF
TRBV29-1	few	TRBJ1-1	.	TGCAGCGTGGGGTTTTACAGGGAAACTGAAGCTTTCTTT	CSVGFYRETEAFF
TRBV6-5	.	TRBJ1-1	TRBD1	TGTGCCAGCAGTTACTCGAGCCAGGGGGCCACTGAAGCTTTCTTT	CASSYSSQGATEAFF
TRBV4-2	.	TRBJ2-3	TRBD2	TGTGCCAGCAGCCGGTTGGAAGCTAGCGGGGGGGCCCTGGCAGATACGCAGTATTTT	CASSRLEASGGALADTQYF
TRBV19	.	TRBJ1-2	.	TGTGCCAGTAGTATAGATTCCGTGGCCATCTATGGCTACACCTTC	CASSIDSVAIYGYTF
TRBV6-2/TRBV6-3	once	TRBJ2-7	.	TGTGCCAGCAGTTACTGGGCAGGGGACTACGAGCAGTACTTC	CASSYWAGDYEQYF
TRBV19	.	TRBJ1-2	TRBD1	TGTGCCAGTAGTATAAACGACTCAGGGGGCTATGGCTACACCTTC	CASSINDSGGYGYTF
TRBV11-2	.	TRBJ1-3	.	TGTGCCAGCAGCTTGGGGGGAAGAAACACCATATATTTT	CASSLGGRNTIYF
TRBV5-1	.	TRBJ1-2	.	TGCGCCAGCAGCTTGTCCGAGGGCGCGTCTGGCTACACCTTC	CASSLSEGASGYTF
TRBV9	.	TRBJ2-2	TRBD2	TGTGCCAGCAGCGTTAGAGGACTAGCGGGGTACGGGGAGCTGTTTTTT	CASSVRGLAGYGELFF
TRBV6-5	.	TRBJ1-3	TRBD1	TGTGCCAGCAGCCCAGTCCGGACAGGGGGCTACACCATATATTTT	CASSPVRTGGYTIYF
TRBV4-3	.	TRBJ2-1	TRBD1	TGCGCCAGCAGCCAAGACTATTACACAGGGGGCGCCCCCTCCTACAATGAGCAGTTCTTC	CASSQDYYTGGAPSYNEQFF
TRBV11-2	few	TRBJ1-6	.	TGTGCCAGCAGCTTAGATCCTTCCGGAGCATCACCCCTCCACTTT	CASSLDPSGASPLHF
TRBV18	.	TRBJ1-1	.	TGTGCCAGCTCACCATCATCAGGGCGGAACACTGAAGCTTTCTTT	CASSPSSGRNTEAFF
TRBV10-3	.	TRBJ1-3	.	TGTGCCATCCTACAGAGCTCTGGAAACACCATATATTTT	CAILQSSGNTIYF
TRBV9	once	TRBJ1-3	.	TGTGCCAGCAGCGTAGGAGGGGGTCCGGTCTCTGGAAACACCATATATTTT	CASSVGGGPVSGNTIYF
TRBV10-3	few	TRBJ1-2	.	TGTGCCATCAGTGACCCGACGGGGATTAACTATGGCTACACCTTC	CAISDPTGINYGYTF
TRBV7-8	.	TRBJ1-4	.	TGTGCCAGCAGCCAGGGGTCTTCAGGTGAAAAACTGTTTTTT	CASSQGSSGEKLFF
TRBV18	.	TRBJ1-2	.	TGTGCCAGCTCGGACAATAACTATGGCTACACCTTC	CASSDNNYGYTF
TRBV7-3	.	TRBJ1-5	TRBD1	TGTGCCAGCAGCTTTTTACCCGGGACAGACAATCAGCCCCAGCATTTT	CASSFLPGTDNQPQHF
TRBV7-2	.	TRBJ2-1	.	TGTGCCAGCAGCTACCCGACAGTAACAAGCTCCTACAATGAGCAGTTCTTC	CASSYPTVTSSYNEQFF
TRBV11-2	once	TRBJ2-3	.	TGTGCCAGCAGCCCCCGTCTTTGGGGGCGGGGGACAGATACGCAGTATTTT	CASSPRLWGRGTDTQYF
TRBV15	few	TRBJ2-5	TRBD1	TGTGCCACCAGCACCGACAGGGGGAACCAAGAGACCCAGTACTTC	CATSTDRGNQETQYF
TRBV27	once	TRBJ1-2	.	TGTGCCAGCAGTTCGTATCTCGGGGGGCAGAACTATGGCTACACCTTC	CASSSYLGGQNYGYTF
TRBV29-1	.	TRBJ2-7	.	TGCAGCGGGTTCAGGTCCTACGAGCAGTACTTC	CSGFRSYEQYF
TRBV11-1	.	TRBJ1-5	.	TGTGCCAGCAGCTTAGGGTCCAGGGCTAGCAATCAGCCCCAGCATTTT	CASSLGSRASNQPQHF
TRBV4-1	.	TRBJ1-1	.	TGCGCCAGCAGCCAAGGGGGGCGCGTCGGAGCGAACACTGAAGCTTTCTTT	CASSQGGRVGANTEAFF
TRBV10-3	.	TRBJ2-3	.	TGTGCCATCAGTGAGTCCCCGGGGAGAGTTTTCACAGATACGCAGTATTTT	CAISESPGRVFTDTQYF
TRBV29-1	.	TRBJ1-6	.	TGCAGCGCCCGGACAGAGGTGGGTTCACCCCTCCACTTT	CSARTEVGSPLHF
TRBV7-9	.	TRBJ1-1	.	TGTGCCAGCAGCGACGTAGCATGGGACACTGAAGCTTTCTTT	CASSDVAWDTEAFF
TRBV5-1	.	TRBJ1-1	.	TGCGCCAGCAGCTTGCAGCCGACAGATTTGAACACTGAAGCTTTCTTT	CASSLQPTDLNTEAFF
TRBV6-2/TRBV6-3	.	TRBJ1-2	TRBD1	TGTGCCAGCAGTTACGAGGACAGGATCTATGGCTACACCTTC	CASSYEDRIYGYTF
TRBV9	.	TRBJ2-5	.	TGTGCCAGCAGCGTACTAGGAGAGACCCAGTACTTC	CASSVLGETQYF
TRBV5-5	once	TRBJ1-3	.	TGTGCCAGCAGCTTGGAAGGCCAGGGGTCTGGAAACACCATATATTTT	CASSLEGQGSGNTIYF
TRBV24-1	.	TRBJ2-1	.	TGTGCCACCAGTGCCGGTGGTGATGAGCAGTTCTTC	CATSAGGDEQFF
TRBV7-9	.	TRBJ1-1	.	TGTGCCAGCAGCCCCCCGGCAGGAGGGACGGGCACTGAAGCTTTCTTT	CASSPPAGGTGTEAFF
TRBV4-3	.	TRBJ2-7	TRBD2	TGCGCCAGCAGCCAAGATGATAACGGGGGGGGGTCCTACGAGCAGTACTTC	CASSQDDNGGGSYEQYF
TRBV7-2	.	TRBJ1-4	TRBD1	TGTGCCAGCAGCCCGACAGGGGCCGAAAAACTGTTTTTT	CASSPTGAEKLFF
TRBV18	.	TRBJ2-1	TRBD1	TGTGCCAGCTCACCAGGGACAGGGGACAATGAGCAGTTCTTC	CASSPGTGDNEQFF
TRBV4-3	once	TRBJ2-3	TRBD2	TGCGCCAGCAGCCACACCAGCGGGGCTTCACTTAACACAGATACGCAGTATTTT	CASSHTSGASLNTDTQYF
TRBV27	.	TRBJ1-2	TRBD1	TGTGCCAGCAGTTCAGGGACAGGGGGCGAAAAGGGCTACACCTTC	CASSSGTGGEKGYTF
TRBV10-3	.	TRBJ1-6	.	TGTGCCATCAGTGAGTCGCAGTATTCACCCCTCCACTTT	CAISESQYSPLHF
TRBV7-9	medium-sized	TRBJ1-1	.	TGTGCCAGCAGCTTACCCCAACAAGACAGTAACACTGAAGCTTTCTTT	CASSLPQQDSNTEAFF